This TCR beta chain was sequenced for a study of identical twins. General study findings and limits: Those out-of-frame alpha sequences shared by twins showed an excess of low generation probability.

This clonotype was detected only a few times. Its cognate antigen is unknown. V dropped 6 bases and J dropped 5; count of bases not matched to a gene: 3. CDR1 SQVTM and CDR2 ANQGSEA come from the germline V gene. The CDR3 extends over 11 amino acids. Each cDNA held unique molecular identifiers, and template switching gave it a universal primer site. TCRdb analysed the 5' RACE reads with MiXCR anew, one entry per CDR3 protein. The sample records roughly 490,000 distinct CDR3 sequences, roughly 13% being singletons. The same data also went into a second study, on yellow fever vaccine responses in identical twins.

The chain employs TRBV29-1 and TRBJ2-5; TRBD1 aligns across 7 bases. The sample comprised CD4+ T cells sorted from blood. This TCR derives from a woman between 18 and 29 years old in good health. The CDR3 protein is CSVIQGETQYF. The CDR3 DNA follows: TGCAGCGTGATACAGGGGGAGACCCAGTACTTC.